These 29 T cell receptor beta chains were all obtained from the same sample, sequenced in a study of immune evolution from preneoplasia to lung adenocarcinoma (dated by TCRdb to 2020 to 2023). The library was made by the immunoSEQ multiplex PCR assay. Here the immuneACCESS table is served through TCRdb, limited to in-frame sequences with V and J called. Missing clones are a known gap in these copies; in checked studies unresolved V genes cover under half, and the rest lacks a known reason. This sample is represented by about 5,400 clones; 75% to 90% of them were singletons. About 3.5% of the sample lies in the top ten. The sample was FFPE invasive lung adenocarcinoma tissue. The cell subset or site label corresponds to: frankly invasive lung adenocarcinoma (ADC). The receptors here all came from a person aged 45-69 years with lung adenocarcinoma.

This clone was seen a single time. This chain joins TRBV4-2 and TRBJ2-1, with TRBD2 as a possible D gene (7 bases). This CDR3 region has 18 residues. V was trimmed by 0 bases and J by 3 bases, leaving 18 bases between them. CDR1 is LGHNA and CDR2 is YNFKEQ in the germline V gene. The CDR3 sequence is CASSQDMGASGNYNEQFF. CDR3 DNA: TGTGCCAGCAGCCAAGATATGGGGGCTAGCGGTAACTACAATGAGCAGTTCTTC.

The chain recombines TRBV9 with TRBJ2-1; TRBD1 is a possible D gene (6 bases). Germline CDR1 reads SGDLS; CDR2 reads YYNGEE. V was pared by 0 bases and J by 4 bases, with 11 bases between. This CDR3 comprises 15 residues. The CDR3 is CASSVADSKYNEQFF. CDR3 DNA sequence: TGTGCCAGCAGCGTAGCGGACAGCAAATACAATGAGCAGTTCTTC.

V gene TRBV11-2 combines with J gene TRBJ1-2, with D uncertain. CDR3 length: 12 residues. V was pared by 5 bases and J by 7 bases, with 11 bases between. Germline lookup yields CDR1 SGHAT and CDR2 FQNNGV. DNA of the CDR3: TGTGCCAGCAGCCCCAACAGTCTTGGCTACACCTTC. The encoded protein is CASSPNSLGYTF.

V is TRBV27 and J is TRBJ1-1; D is undetermined. CDR3 length: 16 amino acids. Trimming shortened V by 5 bases and J by 2 bases, and 18 bases separated the two germline ends. Germline CDR1 MNHEY, CDR2 SMNVEV (reference sequence). CDR3 DNA sequence: TGTGCCAGCAGTGATATTACCGCAAGGGCCAACACTGAAGCTTTCTTT. The encoded protein is CASSDITARANTEAFF.

This rearrangement joins TRBV15 to TRBJ2-7, with D tentatively TRBD2 (5 bases). The V gene lost 4 bases and the J gene lost 6 bases, with 16 bases spanning the gap. The CDR3 runs to 14 residues. The germline V gene has CDR1 LNHNV and CDR2 YYDKDF (reference sequence). Here the CDR3 DNA reads TGTGCCACCAGCACAGGCGGGTTGTTCGCCGAGCAGTACTTC. This sequence encodes CATSTGGLFAEQYF.

V is TRBV6-5 and J is TRBJ1-1; D remains ambiguous. Trimming pared 6 bases from V and 5 bases from J, leaving 19 bases between. The CDR3 consists of 15 residues. The germline V gene has CDR1 MNHEY and CDR2 SVGAGI. The chain's CDR3 is CASSQEGLPWTEAFF. DNA for the CDR3: TGTGCCAGCAGCCAGGAAGGGCTCCCGTGGACTGAAGCTTTCTTT.

The J gene is TRBJ2-5, the V gene TRBV28; possibly TRBD2 for D (6 bases). The V and J ends lost 3 bases and 2 bases respectively, with 13 bases between them. The CDR3 sequence is 15 residues long. Germline V gene data show CDR1 as MDHEN and CDR2 as SYDVKM. Written as DNA, the CDR3 is TGTGCCAGCAGTTTTGGAGGGACGAGGCAAGAGACCCAGTACTTC. This encodes CASSFGGTRQETQYF.

The V call is TRBV29-1, the J call TRBJ2-3; no clear D. Germline CDR1 reads SQVTM; CDR2 reads ANQGSEA. V was clipped by 4 bases and J by 2 bases, with 7 bases between them. CDR3 length equals 12 residues. The CDR3 here is CSVVANTDTQYF. Here the CDR3 DNA reads TGCAGCGTTGTTGCTAACACAGATACGCAGTATTTT.

The rearrangement joins TRBV28 to TRBJ2-7, with TRBD1 matching 10 bases. The CDR3 contains 15 residues. CDR1 and CDR2 (germline): MDHEN, SYDVKM. The V gene end was trimmed by 4 bases and the J gene end by 5 bases; junction bases not matched to a gene: 8. The CDR3 spells CASSSPGQGIHEQYF. The CDR3 coding sequence is TGTGCCAGCAGTTCGCCGGGACAGGGGATCCACGAGCAGTACTTC. Full variable domain (remainder filled in from reference TRBV28 and TRBJ2-7): DVKVTQSSRYLVKRTGEKVFLECVQDMDHENMFWYRQDPGLGLRLIYFSYDVKMKEKGDIPEGYSVSREKKERFSLILESASTNQTSMYLCASSSPGQGIHEQYFGPGTRLTVT.

The J gene is TRBJ2-3, the V gene TRBV9, with D perhaps matching TRBD2 (6 bases). The length of the CDR3 is 15 residues. The V end lost 4 bases, the J end lost 3 bases, and 15 bases lay between the germline ends. Germline CDR1 and CDR2: SGDLS and YYNGEE. Here the CDR3 reads CASSPLSGATDTQYF. CDR3 DNA: TGTGCCAGCAGCCCCCTTTCGGGAGCGACAGATACGCAGTATTTT.

The chain joins TRBV30 to TRBJ1-2; TRBD1 is a possible D gene (6 bases). CDR3 size: 13 residues. Between the trimmed V and J ends, which lost 7 bases and 0 bases, there was a span of 12 bases. Germline lookup yields CDR1 GTSNPN and CDR2 SVGIG (reference sequence). The chain's CDR3 is CASTGEPNYGYTF. In DNA, the CDR3 is TGTGCCTCGACAGGAGAGCCTAACTATGGCTACACCTTC.

The V gene is TRBV28, the J gene TRBJ2-3; TRBD2 matches 8 bases. The CDR3 is made up of 15 amino acids. Germline values: CDR1 MDHEN, CDR2 SYDVKM. Trimming cost V 4 bases and J 4 bases; bases outside gene matches: 7. CDR3 coding DNA: TGTGCCAGCAGTTCCGGGACTAGTGCATCAGATACGCAGTATTTT. Its protein product is CASSSGTSASDTQYF. Using reference TRBV28 and TRBJ2-3 for the parts outside the CDR3, the full variable domain is DVKVTQSSRYLVKRTGEKVFLECVQDMDHENMFWYRQDPGLGLRLIYFSYDVKMKEKGDIPEGYSVSREKKERFSLILESASTNQTSMYLCASSSGTSASDTQYFGPGTRLTVL.

The chain employs TRBV5-1 and TRBJ2-5; no definite D call. The CDR3 runs 11 residues. Per the germline V gene, CDR1 is SGHRS and CDR2 is YFSETQ. V dropped 0 bases and J dropped 5 bases, with 2 bases sitting between them. This chain's CDR3 is CASSLDETQYF. The CDR3 bases are TGCGCCAGCAGCTTGGATGAGACCCAGTACTTC.

This sequence joins TRBV10-2 and TRBJ2-5; 11 bases match TRBD2. The CDR3 is 14 amino acids. V gave up 7 bases and J gave up 3 bases; unmatched junction bases: 4. Looked up from germline, CDR1 is WSHSY and CDR2 is SAAADI. CDR3 sequence: CASIPGLAEETQYF. In DNA form, the CDR3 reads TGCGCCAGCATCCCGGGACTAGCGGAAGAGACCCAGTACTTC.

V and J are TRBV30 and TRBJ1-1; 7 positions agree with TRBD1. The germline gives CDR1 GTSNPN, CDR2 SVGIG (reference sequence). The V gene end was trimmed by 5 bases and the J gene end by 4 bases; junction bases not matched to a gene: 4. The CDR3 consists of 12 residues. The CDR3 nucleotides are TGTGCCTGGGCTGACAGGGTCACTGAAGCTTTCTTT. Its protein is CAWADRVTEAFF.

The chain combines TRBV7-9 with TRBJ2-4; 9 nucleotides agree with TRBD1. The ends lost 6 bases at V and 7 bases at J; junction bases unmatched: 7. Germline CDR1 SEHNR, CDR2 FQNEAQ (reference sequence). The CDR3 spans 14 residues. CDR3 residues: CASRPGQGGNIQYF. CDR3 DNA: TGTGCCAGCAGACCGGGACAGGGTGGGAACATTCAGTACTTC.

The chain couples TRBV6-4 to TRBJ2-3; D is unresolved. Germline CDR1 is MRHNA and CDR2 is SNTAGT. V was pared by 0 bases and J by 0 bases, with 7 bases between. The CDR3 has 15 residues. CDR3 loop: CASSDSIGSTDTQYF. The DNA for the CDR3 is TGTGCCAGCAGTGACTCGATTGGCAGCACAGATACGCAGTATTTT.

The rearrangement uses TRBV18 and TRBJ2-7, with 8 bases lining up with TRBD1. The CDR3 has 16 amino acids. CDR1 is KGHSH, CDR2 LQKENI, per germline. The V and J ends lost 5 bases and 7 bases, in that order; junction bases with no gene match: 16. CDR3 sequence (DNA): TGTGCCAGCTCAGCTCCGGGACAGGAGGCCATAAGGGAGCAGTACTTC. It encodes CASSAPGQEAIREQYF.

This chain uses TRBV10-3 with TRBJ2-1; D may be TRBD2 (5 bases). Looked up from germline, CDR1 is ENHRY and CDR2 is SYGVKD. CDR3 length: 15 amino acids. Trimming left V 6 bases short and J 7 bases short, with 19 bases between. The CDR3 nucleotides are TGTGCCATCAGCTCAGCACGGGCTAGCAAGAATGAGCAGTTCTTC. This encodes CAISSARASKNEQFF.

The V call is TRBV28, the J call TRBJ2-1; 8 bases line up with TRBD2. Germline CDR1 reads MDHEN; CDR2 reads SYDVKM. The V and J ends lost 5 bases and 8 bases, in that order; junction bases with no gene match: 5. The CDR3 has 13 amino acids. Here the CDR3 reads CASSLGLVYEQFF. Here the CDR3 DNA reads TGTGCCAGCAGTCTGGGACTAGTCTATGAGCAGTTCTTC.

The chain combines TRBV11-3 with TRBJ2-2, with TRBD2 identical over 10 bases. The CDR3 has 16 amino acids. Germline CDR1 reads SGHNT; CDR2 reads YENEEA. J gave up 2 bases and V 5 bases, and 5 bases lay outside the gene matches. CDR3 nucleotides: TGTGCCAGCAGCCTCGAACTAGCGGGAAACACCGGGGAGCTGTTTTTT. This encodes CASSLELAGNTGELFF.

This chain connects TRBV6-1 to TRBJ1-2; weak D call: TRBD1 (5 bases). V was cut by 8 bases and J by 4 bases, with 17 bases left in between. The germline V gene has CDR1 MNHNS and CDR2 SASEGT. The CDR3 contains 14 residues. CDR3 coding DNA: TGTGCCAGCGGAGGGGTGAAGGCCTTCTATGGCTACACCTTC. This sequence encodes CASGGVKAFYGYTF.

This clone was found once. The chain links TRBV7-2 to TRBJ2-7; D is undetermined. Trimming shortened V by 3 bases and J by 7 bases, and 10 bases separated the two germline ends. Per the germline V gene, CDR1 is SGHTA and CDR2 is FQGNSA. The CDR3 consists of 12 residues. As DNA, the CDR3 is TGTGCCAGCAGCTTTAATCCCGGAGAGCAGTACTTC. Protein: CASSFNPGEQYF.

This clone has only a few counts. The rearrangement joins TRBV10-3 to TRBJ1-4; no clear D gene. The CDR3 has 13 residues. CDR1 and CDR2 from the germline V gene are ENHRY and SYGVKD. Trimming left V 0 bases short and J 8 bases short, with 7 bases between. In nucleotides, the CDR3 is TGTGCCATCAGTGAGTCGGGAGGCGAAAAACTGTTTTTT. Its translation: CAISESGGEKLFF.

The chain has TRBV5-1 and TRBJ2-1, with 10 positions matching TRBD2. Germline CDR1 and CDR2: SGHRS and YFSETQ. The J segment lost 6 bases and the V segment lost 0 bases, leaving 3 bases of the junction unmatched. This CDR3 has 15 residues. The CDR3 region has the DNA TGCGCCAGCAGCTTGGGTCTAGCGGGAGTCAATGAGCAGTTCTTC. Amino acids: CASSLGLAGVNEQFF.

This clone appeared a few times. The junction and the germline gene differ at one end; a read error may be behind it. The chain employs TRBV7-7 and TRBJ2-3, with 7 positions matching TRBD2. This CDR3 region has 15 residues. CDR1 and CDR2 (germline): SSHAT, FNYEAQ (reference sequence). The chain's CDR3 is CASSRDMGGAGTQYF. Written as DNA, the CDR3 is TGTGCTAGCAGCCGAGACATGGGAGGGGCTGGTACGCAGTATTTT.

The chain combines TRBV7-2 with TRBJ2-7; D is undetermined. This CDR3 is built from 13 residues. V was trimmed by 5 bases and J by 8 bases, leaving 16 bases between them. Germline V gene sequence: CDR1 SGHTA, CDR2 FQGNSA. The CDR3 sequence is CASSRSTAEKQYF. The DNA of the CDR3 is TGTGCCAGCAGCCGCTCCACCGCTGAAAAGCAGTACTTC.

The chain joins TRBV20-1 to TRBJ1-2; unclear D gene. The CDR3 consists of 11 residues. CDR1 DFQATT and CDR2 SNEGSKA come from the germline V gene (reference sequence). Trimming shortened V by 0 bases and J by 8 bases, and 7 bases separated the two germline ends. The CDR3 bases are TGCAGTGCTAGAGATACGGGGGGCTACACCTTC. The encoded protein is CSARDTGGYTF.

The chain links TRBV27 to TRBJ2-5; D not resolved. In germline, CDR1 is MNHEY, CDR2 SMNVEV (reference sequence). The germline V and J ends were trimmed by 5 bases and 5 bases, with 15 bases remaining between them. This CDR3 has 14 amino acids. The CDR3 region has the DNA TGTGCCAGCAGTCCAGGACCGACCGGGGAGACCCAGTACTTC. Its translation is CASSPGPTGETQYF.